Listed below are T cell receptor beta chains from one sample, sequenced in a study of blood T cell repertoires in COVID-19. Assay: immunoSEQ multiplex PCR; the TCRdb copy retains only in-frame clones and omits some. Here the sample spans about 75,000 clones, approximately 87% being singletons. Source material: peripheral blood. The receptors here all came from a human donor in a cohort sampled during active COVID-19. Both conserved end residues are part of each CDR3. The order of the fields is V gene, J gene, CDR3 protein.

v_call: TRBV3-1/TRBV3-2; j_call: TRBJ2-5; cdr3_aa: CATRRAGRETQYF
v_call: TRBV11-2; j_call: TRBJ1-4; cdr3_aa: CASSPGSEKLFF
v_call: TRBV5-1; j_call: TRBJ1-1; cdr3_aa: CASQDRNTEAFF
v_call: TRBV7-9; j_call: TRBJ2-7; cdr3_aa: CASSAFGDTGTGEQYF
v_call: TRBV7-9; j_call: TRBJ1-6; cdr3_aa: CASSLASGQGSSPLHF
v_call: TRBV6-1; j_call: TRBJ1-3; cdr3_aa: CASSDQTGTGNTIYF
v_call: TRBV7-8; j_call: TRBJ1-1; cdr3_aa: CASSLWVRGTEAFF
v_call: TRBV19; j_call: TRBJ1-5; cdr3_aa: CASTPTGGSNQPQHF
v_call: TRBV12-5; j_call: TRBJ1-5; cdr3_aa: CASGLAQGASNQPQHF
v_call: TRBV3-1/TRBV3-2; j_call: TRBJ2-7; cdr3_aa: CASSQPRQSRPGRRTYEQYF
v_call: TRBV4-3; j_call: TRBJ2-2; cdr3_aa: CASSQKAGSNTGELFF
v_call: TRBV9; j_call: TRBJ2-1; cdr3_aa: CASSVAGTSGLDYNEQFF
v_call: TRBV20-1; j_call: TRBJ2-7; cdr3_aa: CSATPEREQYF
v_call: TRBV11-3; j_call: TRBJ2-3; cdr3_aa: CASRGADTQYF
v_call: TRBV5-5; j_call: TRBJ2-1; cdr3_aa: CASSLEFGEQFF
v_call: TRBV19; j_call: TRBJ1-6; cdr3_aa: CASSKGRGASSYNSPLHF
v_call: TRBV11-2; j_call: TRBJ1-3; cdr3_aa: CASSLDRVGNTIYF
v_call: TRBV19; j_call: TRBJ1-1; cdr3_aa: CASITPGTEAFF
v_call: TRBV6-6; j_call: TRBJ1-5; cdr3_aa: CASSYSIAQSNQPQHF
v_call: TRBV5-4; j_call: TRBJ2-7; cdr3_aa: CASSLDTSAYEQYF
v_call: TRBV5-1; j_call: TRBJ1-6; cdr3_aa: CASSLAPGNNSPLHF
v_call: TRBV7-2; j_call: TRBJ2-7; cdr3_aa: CASSSRDTHEQYF
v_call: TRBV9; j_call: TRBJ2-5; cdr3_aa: CASSVEGGQGYQETQYF
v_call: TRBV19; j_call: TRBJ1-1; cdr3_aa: CATRTGNAEAFF
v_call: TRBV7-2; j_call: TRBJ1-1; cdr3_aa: CASSASRVNTEAFF
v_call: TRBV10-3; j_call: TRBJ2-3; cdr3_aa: CAISTGLAESTDTQYF
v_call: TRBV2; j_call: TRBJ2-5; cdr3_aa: CASLRGTNQRGQYF
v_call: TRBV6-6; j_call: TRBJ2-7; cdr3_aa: CASSYPVGQGNEQYF
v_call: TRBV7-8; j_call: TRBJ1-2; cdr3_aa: CASSSRSSYGYTF
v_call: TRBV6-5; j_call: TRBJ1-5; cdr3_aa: CASSRTGGGNQPQHF
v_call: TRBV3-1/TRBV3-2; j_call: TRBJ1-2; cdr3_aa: CASSQAGRDRGPPAF
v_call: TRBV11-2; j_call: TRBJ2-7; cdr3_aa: CASSLASWTSGAYEQYF
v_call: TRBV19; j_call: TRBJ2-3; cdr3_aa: CASSPGLAGGTDTQYF
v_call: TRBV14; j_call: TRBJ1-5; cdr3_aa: CASSLEVTRFGNQPQHF
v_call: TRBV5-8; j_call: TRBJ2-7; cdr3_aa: CAILRRRTSYEQYF
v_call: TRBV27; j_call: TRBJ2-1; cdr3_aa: CASSLTSGRDNEQFF
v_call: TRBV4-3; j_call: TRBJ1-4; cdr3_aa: CASSQGGGGDEKLFF
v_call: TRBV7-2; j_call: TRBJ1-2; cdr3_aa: CASSPDPGTGQASGYTF
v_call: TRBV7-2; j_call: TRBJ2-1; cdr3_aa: CASSLVAGGLYNEQFF
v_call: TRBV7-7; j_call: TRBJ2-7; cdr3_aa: CASSLQGVTCYEQYF
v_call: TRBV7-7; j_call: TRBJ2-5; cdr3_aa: CASSLGRTVRQETQYF
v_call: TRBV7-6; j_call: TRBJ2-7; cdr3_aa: CASSLAQGFTYEQYF